The present T cell receptor (beta chain) was sequenced within a study of naive and memory T cell subsets. Per the germline V gene, CDR1 is MGHRA and CDR2 is YSYEKL. This CDR3 has 13 residues. V lost 0 bases and J 3 bases, leaving 6 bases between the germline ends. Two oligonucleotides, mixed equimolar, formed the beta constant-region primer covering TRBC1 and TRBC2. Four rounds of PCR amplified the ligated cDNA using nested alpha and beta constant-region primers plus SP2. TCRdb analysed the UMI-ligation and nested PCR reads with MiXCR anew, one entry per CDR3 protein. The sample includes tens of thousands of distinct CDR3 sequences, over 9% of them seen just once.

Material: naive CD8+ T cells from blood. V and J are TRBV4-1 and TRBJ2-7; tentative D call: TRBD2 (5 bases). The TCR sequence derives from a human donor in good health. The DNA of the CDR3 is TGCGCCAGCAGCCAAGACGCGGGCTACGAGCAGTACTTC. This encodes CASSQDAGYEQYF.